Below are 23 T cell receptor beta chains sequenced from a single sample in a study of blood T cell repertoires in COVID-19. Sequencing was performed with immunoSEQ multiplex PCR; in TCRdb, only in-frame clones are kept and a portion is missing. Of roughly 150,000 clones listed, roughly four fifths were seen once; the top ten hold over 7%. Sequencing was performed on peripheral blood. Receptors originate from a human donor in a cohort sampled during active COVID-19.

This sequence joins TRBV5-6 and TRBJ1-6; TRBD1 aligns across 10 bases. V dropped 7 bases and J dropped 16; count of bases not matched to a gene: 11. CDR1 is SGHDT and CDR2 is YYEEEE in the germline V gene. The length of the CDR3 is 13 residues. The chain's CDR3 is CASLGTGVPGLHF. The CDR3 bases are TGTGCCAGCCTCGGGACAGGGGTCCCGGGGCTCCACTTT.

This clone was detected only once. The chain has TRBV5-1 and TRBJ1-6; TRBD1 might be the D (6 bases). CDR3 size: 15 residues. V shed 0 bases and J shed 5 bases, with 9 bases lying between them. Looked up from germline, CDR1 is SGHRS and CDR2 is YFSETQ. CDR3 nucleotides: TGCGCCAGCAGCTTGGAACAGGGACATAATTCACCCCTCCACTTT. This gives the protein CASSLEQGHNSPLHF.

The chain recombines TRBV5-1 with TRBJ2-5, with a tentative D call TRBD2 (5 bases). The CDR3 runs to 14 residues. Trimming removed 3 bases from V and 5 bases from J, with 14 bases in between. CDR1 and CDR2 (germline): SGHRS, YFSETQ. The CDR3, as DNA: TGCGCCAGCAGCTGGAGGTTAGACGGCGAGACCCAGTACTTC. This gives the protein CASSWRLDGETQYF.

The rearrangement joins TRBV9 to TRBJ1-2; TRBD1 is a possible D gene (5 bases). The V end lost 4 bases, the J end lost 3 bases, and 10 bases lay between the germline ends. Germline V gene sequence: CDR1 SGDLS, CDR2 YYNGEE. This CDR3 spans 13 amino acids. The CDR3 sequence: CASSLSRDYGYTF. The CDR3 DNA is TGTGCCAGCAGCCTCAGCAGGGACTATGGCTACACCTTC.

The rearrangement joins TRBV18 to TRBJ2-3; no reliable D call. Trimming stripped 4 bases from V and 1 base from J, with 9 bases between. The CDR3 runs to 14 residues. The germline V gene has CDR1 KGHSH and CDR2 LQKENI. CDR3: CASSLSKRTDTQYF. CDR3 DNA sequence: TGTGCCAGCTCACTATCTAAGCGCACAGATACGCAGTATTTT.

This clone was detected only a few times. The CDR3 DNA reads as TGCAGCGTTCGCCCCGACAGGGGCTCTCCGTGGCAGTACTTC. Its protein product is CSVRPDRGSPWQYF. The V call is TRBV29-1, the J call TRBJ2-7, with TRBD1 identical over 8 bases. This CDR3 contains 14 residues. The V gene's germline CDR1 is SQVTM and CDR2 ANQGSEA. V lost 5 bases to trimming and J lost 9 bases; unmatched junction nucleotides: 15.

The rearrangement uses TRBV12-5 and TRBJ2-3; a possible D gene is TRBD1 (6 bases). V dropped 3 bases and J dropped 4 bases, with 17 bases sitting between them. The CDR3 has 16 amino acids. In germline, CDR1 is LGHNT, CDR2 FRNRAP. The CDR3 nucleotides are TGTGCTAGTGGTTTCCAGACAGGACCGATCGCAGATACGCAGTATTTT. Translation: CASGFQTGPIADTQYF.

The chain joins TRBV7-6 to TRBJ2-5, with 7 positions matching TRBD1. Germline loops: CDR1 SGHVS, CDR2 FNYEAQ. The CDR3 sequence is 15 residues long. The trim removed 2 bases at V and 4 bases at J, leaving 7 bases unmatched. Written as DNA, the CDR3 is TGTGCCAGCAGCTTAACCCAGGGGGAGATAGAGACCCAGTACTTC. This encodes CASSLTQGEIETQYF.

V is TRBV5-1 and J is TRBJ2-7; TRBD1 is a possible D gene (6 bases). The germline V and J ends were trimmed by 0 bases and 2 bases, with 9 bases remaining between them. The CDR3 has 14 residues. Looked up from germline, CDR1 is SGHRS and CDR2 is YFSETQ. CDR3 residues: CASSLGGPPYEQYF. CDR3 sequence (DNA): TGCGCCAGCAGCTTGGGGGGGCCCCCCTACGAGCAGTACTTC.

V is TRBV2 and J is TRBJ1-5, with 7 bases lining up with TRBD1. The V and J ends lost 6 bases and 0 bases, in that order; junction bases with no gene match: 5. Germline CDR1 is SNHLY and CDR2 is FYNNEI. The CDR3 covers 15 residues. CDR3 sequence: CASSGTVYSNQPQHF. Written as DNA, the CDR3 is TGTGCCAGCAGCGGGACAGTCTATAGCAATCAGCCCCAGCATTTT.

This chain uses TRBV6-5 with TRBJ2-3; 8 bases agree with TRBD2. The germline V gene encodes CDR1 MNHEY and CDR2 SVGAGI. This CDR3 spans 16 amino acids. J lost 0 bases, V lost 2 bases, and 4 bases had no gene match. CDR3 residues: CASSYHSGESTDTQYF. The CDR3 DNA reads as TGTGCCAGCAGTTACCATAGCGGGGAGAGCACAGATACGCAGTATTTT.

The J gene is TRBJ2-2, the V gene TRBV9; no clear D gene. V lost 1 base to trimming and J lost 3 bases, with 13 bases between them. Germline CDR1 SGDLS, CDR2 YYNGEE. This CDR3 region has 16 residues. The chain's CDR3 is CASSVSALSYTGELFF. Written as DNA, the CDR3 is TGTGCCAGCAGCGTATCTGCCTTAAGCTACACCGGGGAGCTGTTTTTT.

This chain joins TRBV3-1 (or the pseudogene TRBV3-2) and TRBJ2-1; TRBD2 matches at 12 bases. The CDR3 sequence is 14 residues long. Germline V gene sequence: CDR1 LGHDT, CDR2 YNNKEL (reference sequence). The V and J ends lost 10 bases and 3 bases, in that order; junction bases with no gene match: 4. As DNA, the CDR3 is TGTGCCACTACTAGCGGGGGGATCTACAATGAGCAGTTCTTC. It encodes CATTSGGIYNEQFF.

CDR3 nucleotides: TGTGCCATCAGTGAGTCGAGGCAAAATGGCTACACCTTC. Its protein is CAISESRQNGYTF. The V gene is TRBV10-3, the J gene TRBJ1-2; no firm D call. The germline V gene encodes CDR1 ENHRY and CDR2 SYGVKD. V lost 0 bases, J lost 6 bases, and 8 bases lay in between. This CDR3 has 13 residues.

The rearrangement joins TRBV2 to TRBJ1-5; no clear D gene. Trimming removed 1 base at V and 0 bases at J, with 13 bases between. Looked up from germline, CDR1 is SNHLY and CDR2 is FYNNEI. The CDR3 is 17 residues long. The DNA for the CDR3 is TGTGCCAGCAGTGAAGACGCAGGCCGTTATAGCAATCAGCCCCAGCATTTT. Its translation: CASSEDAGRYSNQPQHF.

J is TRBJ1-5 and V is TRBV6-5; no clear D gene. Germline V CDR1 and CDR2: MNHEY, SVGAGI. The CDR3 is made up of 15 amino acids. V dropped 0 bases and J dropped 2 bases, with 8 bases sitting between them. This chain's CDR3 is CASSYSWSGNQPQHF. For the CDR3, the DNA is TGTGCCAGCAGTTACTCGTGGTCAGGCAATCAGCCCCAGCATTTT.

V is TRBV28 and J is TRBJ2-3, with 16 bases lining up with TRBD2. The CDR3 is 18 amino acids. CDR1 and CDR2 (germline): MDHEN, SYDVKM. The J segment lost 4 bases and the V segment lost 6 bases, leaving 10 bases of the junction unmatched. The CDR3 sequence: CASSLYGTSGGVADTQYF. CDR3 in DNA: TGTGCCAGCAGCCTTTACGGGACTAGCGGGGGGGTCGCAGATACGCAGTATTTT.

The chain carries TRBV5-1 and TRBJ2-5; 9 bases align to TRBD1. V was clipped by 4 bases and J by 5 bases; unmatched bases: 6. From germline, CDR1 is SGHRS and CDR2 YFSETQ. CDR3 length equals 14 residues. The CDR3, as DNA: TGCGCCAGCAGCCCCCAGACAGGGGGGGAGACCCAGTACTTC. This encodes CASSPQTGGETQYF.

This chain connects TRBV4-1 to TRBJ2-2; tentative D call: TRBD2 (5 bases). CDR3 length: 14 amino acids. The ends were cut back, 3 bases at V and 7 bases at J, with 12 bases in the middle. CDR1 is MGHRA, CDR2 YSYEKL, per germline. The CDR3 region is CASSHPERGGELFF. DNA for the CDR3: TGCGCCAGCAGCCACCCCGAACGGGGCGGGGAGCTGTTTTTT.

The chain couples TRBV10-3 to TRBJ2-5, with D maybe TRBD2 (6 bases). Per germline, CDR1 ENHRY and CDR2 SYGVKD. The ends were cut back, 2 bases at V and 0 bases at J, with 10 bases in the middle. This CDR3 has 15 amino acids. This CDR3 reads CAISEAGRNQETQYF. The CDR3, as DNA: TGTGCCATCAGTGAGGCGGGACGGAACCAAGAGACCCAGTACTTC.

This clone was found many times. V gene TRBV19 combines with J gene TRBJ1-6; the D gene is possibly TRBD1 (5 bases). There are 13 residues in the CDR3. Deletions cut 1 base from V and 7 bases from J, with 5 bases between. Germline CDR1 reads LNHDA; CDR2 reads SQIVND (reference sequence). The CDR3, as DNA: TGTGCCAGTAGTATAGGGGGCAATTCACCCCTCCACTTT. It is translated as CASSIGGNSPLHF.

V gene TRBV27 combines with J gene TRBJ2-5; weak D call: TRBD1 (5 bases). With 2 bases removed from V and 5 bases from J, the gap between germline ends came to 12 bases. CDR1 and CDR2 (germline): MNHEY, SMNVEV (reference sequence). This CDR3 comprises 14 residues. CDR3 protein: CASSLRQGRETQYF. In DNA form, the CDR3 reads TGTGCCAGCAGTTTACGGCAGGGTCGGGAGACCCAGTACTTC.

V gene TRBV19 combines with J gene TRBJ1-6; D uncertain. The germline CDR1 and CDR2 sequences are LNHDA and SQIVND (reference sequence). The CDR3 is 14 residues long. The germline V and J ends were trimmed by 4 bases and 6 bases, with 10 bases remaining between them. The CDR3, as DNA: TGTGCCAGTAGTACGGGTCCGGGTAATTCACCCCTCCACTTT. It specifies CASSTGPGNSPLHF.